These T cell receptor beta chains were read from a single sample in a study of identical twins. TCRdb itself ran the 5' RACE reads through MiXCR, one entry per CDR3 protein. The table lists more than 200,000 distinct CDR3 sequences, around 10% of them singletons, with around 5.1% in the top ten. The sequenced sample was memory (CD45RO+) T cells sorted from blood. Receptor source: a woman younger than 30 in good health. Both conserved end residues are part of each CDR3. D genes are given only for firm matches. Rows give clone size only sometimes, using once, few, many, or a class for an expanded clone.

>.|TRBV6-1|TRBJ2-7|TRBD1
CASSRQGHSYEQYF
TGTGCCAGCAGTCGACAGGGGCACTCCTACGAGCAGTACTTC
>few|TRBV12-3/TRBV12-4|TRBJ2-5|TRBD2
CASSIARGMGGQETQYF
TGTGCCAGCAGTATCGCACGGGGGATGGGAGGGCAAGAGACCCAGTACTTC
>few|TRBV20-1|TRBJ2-3|.
CSASITDTQYF
TGCAGTGCTAGTATAACAGATACGCAGTATTTT
>few|TRBV12-3/TRBV12-4|TRBJ2-7|TRBD1
CASRVETGRRGEQYF
TGTGCCAGCAGGGTAGAGACAGGGCGTAGGGGCGAGCAGTACTTC
>.|TRBV7-9|TRBJ2-2|TRBD2
CASSPTTRGEELFF
TGTGCCAGCAGCCCGACGACCCGGGGGGAGGAGCTGTTTTTT
>few|TRBV7-2|TRBJ2-7|.
CASSLEGLYEQYF
TGTGCCAGCAGCTTAGAGGGACTCTACGAGCAGTACTTC
>.|TRBV5-1|TRBJ2-2|.
CASSSTGTSGELFF
TGCGCCAGCAGCTCAACCGGGACATCCGGGGAGCTGTTTTTT
>few|TRBV5-1|TRBJ1-2|.
CASSPSAVNYGYTF
TGCGCCAGCAGCCCCTCGGCGGTTAACTATGGCTACACCTTC
>.|TRBV30|TRBJ2-1|.
CAWSLAGSSYNEQFF
TGTGCCTGGAGCCTTGCGGGGAGCTCCTACAATGAGCAGTTCTTC
>few|TRBV29-1|TRBJ2-3|.
CSGTSTDTQYF
TGCAGCGGGACTTCCACAGATACGCAGTATTTT
>few|TRBV3-1|TRBJ2-6|.
CASSQAVMVGANVLTF
TGTGCCAGCAGCCAAGCCGTCATGGTTGGGGCCAACGTCCTGACTTTC
>few|TRBV25-1|TRBJ2-7|.
CASSEGVGPNYEQYF
TGTGCCAGCAGTGAGGGGGTTGGCCCGAACTACGAGCAGTACTTC
>.|TRBV11-3|TRBJ1-2|.
CASSLRGWTANYGYTF
TGTGCCAGCAGCTTAAGAGGTTGGACCGCGAACTATGGCTACACCTTC
>many|TRBV7-9|TRBJ2-2|.
CASSPGYTNTGELFF
TGTGCCAGCAGCCCCGGATACACGAACACCGGGGAGCTGTTTTTT
>many|TRBV7-9|TRBJ2-1|.
CASGRKNSYNEQFF
TGTGCCAGCGGGCGAAAAAACTCCTACAATGAGCAGTTCTTC
>.|TRBV9|TRBJ1-1|.
CASSVEGVGNTEAFF
TGTGCCAGCAGCGTAGAGGGTGTGGGGAACACTGAAGCTTTCTTT
>.|TRBV20-1|TRBJ2-3|TRBD2
CSASTSGGNTDTQYF
TGCAGTGCTTCCACTAGCGGGGGGAACACAGATACGCAGTATTTT
>few|TRBV20-1|TRBJ2-1|TRBD2
CSARTPGLAGGEQFF
TGCAGTGCTAGAACGCCTGGACTAGCGGGAGGGGAGCAGTTCTTC
>few|TRBV6-4|TRBJ2-3|.
CASSATAEGADTQYF
TGTGCCAGCAGCGCCACGGCGGAGGGGGCAGATACGCAGTATTTT
>many|TRBV24-1|TRBJ2-1|TRBD2
CATTGRSSGGAEQFF
TGTGCCACCACCGGTAGATCTAGCGGGGGGGCGGAGCAGTTCTTC
>.|TRBV11-3|TRBJ2-7|.
CASSPPQTGFYEQYF
TGTGCCAGCAGCCCACCCCAAACAGGGTTCTACGAGCAGTACTTC
>many|TRBV7-7|TRBJ2-1|.
CASSLIAFGTYNEQFF
TGTGCTAGCAGCTTGATTGCGTTTGGTACCTACAATGAGCAGTTCTTC
>few|TRBV6-1|TRBJ2-2|.
CASRRAPTTNTGELFF
TGTGCCAGCAGGCGGGCTCCTACGACGAACACCGGGGAGCTGTTTTTT
>.|TRBV6-1|TRBJ2-1|TRBD2
CASSEELAENEQFF
TGTGCCAGCAGTGAGGAACTAGCGGAGAATGAGCAGTTCTTC
>.|TRBV20-1|TRBJ2-5|.
CSAARQRQETQYF
TGCAGTGCTGCCCGACAGCGACAAGAGACCCAGTACTTC
>.|TRBV9|TRBJ2-1|.
CASSVGIGLPYNEQFF
TGTGCCAGCAGCGTAGGGATAGGGCTTCCGTACAATGAGCAGTTCTTC
>few|TRBV6-5|TRBJ2-3|.
CASSYRDSDTQYF
TGTGCCAGCAGTTACAGGGATTCCGATACGCAGTATTTT
>.|TRBV3-1|TRBJ2-7|.
CASSQGTSQVIF
TGTGCCAGCAGCCAAGGCACTAGCCAAGTGATCTTC
>few|TRBV12-3/TRBV12-4|TRBJ1-5|.
CASSLGRPIDQPQHF
TGTGCCAGCAGTTTAGGTAGGCCCATCGATCAGCCCCAGCATTTT
>many|TRBV15|TRBJ2-1|TRBD2
CATSRDRGSGTYNEQFF
TGTGCCACCAGCAGAGATCGCGGTAGCGGGACTTACAATGAGCAGTTCTTC
>.|TRBV29-1|TRBJ1-2|TRBD1
CSAGDRVDGYTF
TGCAGCGCCGGGGACAGGGTTGATGGCTACACCTTC
>many|TRBV5-1|TRBJ1-2|.
CASSLAGNYGYTF
TGCGCCAGCAGCTTGGCGGGGAACTATGGCTACACCTTC
>.|TRBV20-1|TRBJ2-3|TRBD2
CSARELGTSGREDTQYF
TGCAGTGCTAGAGAGCTCGGGACTAGCGGGAGGGAGGATACGCAGTATTTT
>few|TRBV7-6|TRBJ2-2|.
CASSRGIGGNTGELFF
TGTGCCAGCAGCCGGGGGATAGGGGGGAACACCGGGGAGCTGTTTTTT